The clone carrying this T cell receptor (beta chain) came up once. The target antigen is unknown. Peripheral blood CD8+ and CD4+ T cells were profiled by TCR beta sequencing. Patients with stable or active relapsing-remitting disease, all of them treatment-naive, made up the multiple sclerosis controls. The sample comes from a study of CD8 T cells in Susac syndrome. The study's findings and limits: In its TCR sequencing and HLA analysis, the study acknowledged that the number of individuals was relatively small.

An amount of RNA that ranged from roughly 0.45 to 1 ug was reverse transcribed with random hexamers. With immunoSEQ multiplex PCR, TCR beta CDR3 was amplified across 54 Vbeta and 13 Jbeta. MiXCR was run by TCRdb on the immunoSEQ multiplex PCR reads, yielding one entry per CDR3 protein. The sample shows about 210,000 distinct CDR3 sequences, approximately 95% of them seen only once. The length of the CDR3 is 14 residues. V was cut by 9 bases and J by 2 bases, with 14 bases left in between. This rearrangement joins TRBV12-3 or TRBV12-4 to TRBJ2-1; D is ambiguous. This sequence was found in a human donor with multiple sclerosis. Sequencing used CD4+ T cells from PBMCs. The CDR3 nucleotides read TGTGCCAGTGCCCCGACTCGGGCCTACAATGAGCAGTTCTTC. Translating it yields CASAPTRAYNEQFF.